The rows below give T cell receptor beta chains drawn from one sample of a study of T cells in narcolepsy. TCRdb's table, derived via immunoSEQ multiplex PCR, lists solely in-frame clones and lacks some. The data hold 25,000 to 35,000 clones, with about four fifths observed a single time. The source material was CD45RA- memory CD4+ T cells from PBMCs. These receptors came from a human donor with narcolepsy. Both conserved end residues are part of each CDR3.

v_call	j_call	cdr3_aa
TRBV7-9	TRBJ1-1	CASSLGATGSEAFF
TRBV28	TRBJ1-1	CASGLGGESTEAFF
TRBV25-1	TRBJ1-1	CASLARTEAFF
TRBV10-3	TRBJ2-3	CAISDRTTDTQYF
TRBV7-3	TRBJ2-1	CASSRGLAGGREQFF
TRBV19	TRBJ1-1	CASSPTAMNTEAFF
TRBV5-1	TRBJ2-1	CASSLVWEYNEQFF
TRBV2	TRBJ2-7	CASSIPRGEQYF
TRBV7-2	TRBJ1-1	CASSRQGVVEAFF
TRBV11-3	TRBJ1-4	CASSLDPTSQGVISF
TRBV5-1	TRBJ1-2	CASSLDGPPSYGYTF